One T cell receptor (beta chain) is described in this entry. Its antigen remains unidentified. One end of the junction is discordant with germline, which a read error may explain. The CDR3 runs 17 residues. The germline gives CDR1 SGHAT, CDR2 FQNNGV. This specimen comes from a study of CD8 T cells in ankylosing spondylitis. Study conclusions and caveats: Disease-linked clones proved CD8+ and comparatively uncommon in peripheral blood. Before this, some motif variants had been reported in reactive arthritis synovial fluid and blood.

As the method for making TCR beta libraries, quantitative 5'-RACE with molecular barcodes was used. In TCRdb, the 5' RACE reads were re-called with MiXCR into one record per CDR3 protein. This sample has around 330,000 distinct CDR3 sequences; 11% occur once, and the top ten carry roughly 9%. The chain carries TRBV11-2 and TRBJ2-3; D gene unclear. This clonotype was sampled from a female donor with ankylosing spondylitis or in good health (not recorded which). The sample comprised blood, either unsorted or a sorted T cell fraction (not recorded which). The CDR3 DNA sequence: TGTGCCAGCAGCTTAGAGGCCTCATTTTCTAACACAGATTCGCAGTATTTT. It translates to CASSLEASFSNTDSQYF.